A selection of T cell receptor beta chains follows, all from one sample in a study of T-cell memory formation after mild COVID-19. TCRdb analysed the 5' RACE reads with MiXCR anew, one entry per CDR3 protein. The sample has under 150,000 distinct CDR3 sequences, 16% seen once. Sample: PBMCs or a T cell subset sorted from them (not recorded which). These receptors were obtained from an adult woman who had mild COVID-19 (a few samples of this study predate the infection). Cell type and time point are not known. The CDR3 runs from the conserved cysteine through the conserved F or W. A D gene is named only where the DNA matches it firmly. Clone size appears in some rows only: once, few, many, or a class for an expanded clone.

D,V,J,size,CDR3,DNA
TRBD2,TRBV18,TRBJ2-7,-,CASSPATSGYEQYF,TGTGCCAGCTCACCAGCCACTAGCGGCTACGAGCAGTACTTC
TRBD2,TRBV24-1,TRBJ2-1,many,CATTSGSGSSEQFF,TGTGCCACAACTAGTGGTAGCGGGAGTAGTGAGCAGTTCTTC
TRBD2,TRBV24-1,TRBJ2-1,-,CATRPSGRENNEQFF,TGTGCCACCAGACCTAGCGGGAGGGAAAACAATGAGCAGTTCTTC
-,TRBV5-4,TRBJ2-7,-,CASSLDSRGMIYEQYF,TGTGCCAGCAGCTTGGACTCACGCGGGATGATATACGAGCAGTACTTC
-,TRBV18,TRBJ2-7,few,CASSPDATTQYF,TGTGCCAGCTCACCGGACGCAACCACTCAGTACTTC
-,TRBV20-1,TRBJ2-1,-,CSARAAAGLNEQFF,TGCAGTGCTAGAGCCGCGGCAGGGTTAAATGAGCAGTTCTTC
TRBD1,TRBV7-9,TRBJ2-5,few,CASSLVTGTETQYF,TGTGCCAGCAGCTTAGTGACAGGGACAGAGACCCAGTACTTC
-,TRBV7-9,TRBJ1-1,once,CASSGQEPEAFF,TGTGCCAGCAGCGGCCAGGAGCCTGAAGCTTTCTTT
TRBD2,TRBV3-1,TRBJ2-1,-,CASSHSGTSGGLYYNEQFF,TGTGCCAGCAGCCATAGTGGGACTAGCGGGGGGTTGTACTACAATGAGCAGTTCTTC
-,TRBV24-1,TRBJ2-5,-,CATSDLAAQETQYF,TGTGCCACCAGTGATTTGGCAGCTCAAGAGACCCAGTACTTC
TRBD1,TRBV6-1,TRBJ1-2,-,CASSVQGAQDGYTF,TGTGCCAGCAGTGTACAGGGGGCGCAGGATGGCTACACCTTC
TRBD1,TRBV27,TRBJ2-2,-,CASSYYGTGGTGELFF,TGTGCCAGCAGTTACTATGGGACAGGGGGCACCGGGGAGCTGTTTTTT
-,TRBV15,TRBJ1-1,-,CATSRDRGSYMNTEAFF,TGTGCCACCAGCAGAGATAGGGGCAGCTACATGAACACTGAAGCTTTCTTT
-,TRBV12-3/TRBV12-4,TRBJ2-2,few,CASSLSQKGYTGELFF,TGTGCCAGCAGTCTTAGCCAAAAAGGGTACACCGGGGAGCTGTTTTTT
TRBD1,TRBV2,TRBJ2-1,-,CASSSPGTVYNEQFF,TGTGCCAGCAGCTCCCCCGGGACAGTCTACAATGAGCAGTTCTTC
-,TRBV24-1,TRBJ2-1,many,CATSEEGRSYNEQFF,TGTGCCACCAGTGAGGAGGGTCGCTCCTACAATGAGCAGTTCTTC
-,TRBV5-1,TRBJ1-3,-,CASSFSGDDTIYF,TGCGCCAGCAGCTTTTCCGGGGATGACACCATATATTTT
-,TRBV13,TRBJ2-1,-,CASSHPLEGEQFF,TGTGCCAGCAGCCATCCCCTTGAGGGTGAGCAGTTCTTC
TRBD1,TRBV11-2,TRBJ2-5,few,CASSKTGGLSRETQYF,TGTGCCAGCAGCAAGACAGGGGGTCTCTCAAGAGAGACCCAGTACTTC
-,TRBV6-2/TRBV6-3,TRBJ2-5,few,CASTLQGASQETQYF,TGTGCCAGCACCTTACAGGGCGCTTCCCAAGAGACCCAGTACTTC
-,TRBV20-1,TRBJ2-3,few,CSASRLDTQYF,TGCAGTGCTTCCAGACTAGACACGCAGTATTTT
-,TRBV3-1,TRBJ2-2,-,CASSPTGIEAGELFF,TGTGCCAGCAGCCCTACGGGGATTGAGGCCGGGGAGCTGTTTTTT
TRBD2,TRBV12-3/TRBV12-4,TRBJ2-7,few,CASSPGTSGVSSYEQYF,TGTGCCAGCAGTCCCGGGACTAGCGGGGTAAGCTCCTACGAGCAGTACTTC
TRBD1,TRBV9,TRBJ2-3,-,CASSVGGTGIDTQYF,TGTGCCAGCAGCGTAGGCGGGACAGGGATAGATACGCAGTATTTT
TRBD2,TRBV4-3,TRBJ2-7,few,CASSKVAGVTWEQYF,TGCGCCAGCAGCAAAGTGGCGGGGGTTACGTGGGAGCAATACTTC
-,TRBV5-6,TRBJ2-1,few,CASSLPDLREQFF,TGTGCCAGCAGCTTGCCTGACTTGCGGGAGCAGTTCTTC
-,TRBV29-1,TRBJ2-7,many,CSVEGTDSYEQYF,TGCAGCGTTGAAGGGACTGACTCCTACGAGCAGTACTTC
TRBD2,TRBV15,TRBJ2-3,few,CATSRRAAGGPDTQYF,TGTGCCACCAGCCGGAGAGCAGCGGGGGGGCCAGATACGCAGTATTTT
-,TRBV10-3,TRBJ2-1,-,CAIKPVGSYNEQFF,TGTGCCATCAAGCCGGTAGGCTCCTACAATGAGCAGTTCTTC
-,TRBV18,TRBJ2-5,-,CASSPRKGSGQETQYF,TGTGCCAGCTCACCAAGAAAGGGTTCGGGTCAAGAGACCCAGTACTTC
-,TRBV2,TRBJ2-3,-,CASVTGYTDTQYF,TGTGCCAGCGTGACAGGATACACAGATACGCAGTATTTT
-,TRBV29-1,TRBJ2-2,few,CSVRRTTELFF,TGCAGCGTACGACGGACTACAGAGCTGTTTTTT
TRBD1,TRBV12-3/TRBV12-4,TRBJ1-5,-,CASSSGGQGAGQPQHF,TGTGCCAGCAGTTCTGGAGGACAGGGGGCTGGACAGCCCCAGCATTTT
TRBD1,TRBV5-1,TRBJ1-2,-,CASSSTTGGRGYTF,TGCGCCAGCAGCTCAACGACAGGGGGCAGAGGCTACACCTTC
-,TRBV4-3,TRBJ2-1,few,CASSQELKYNEQFF,TGCGCCAGCAGCCAAGAGTTGAAGTACAATGAGCAGTTCTTC
-,TRBV12-3/TRBV12-4,TRBJ2-1,few,CASSLGKTSFSQFF,TGTGCCAGCAGTTTAGGGAAAACTAGCTTCTCTCAGTTCTTC
TRBD1,TRBV5-4,TRBJ2-1,-,CASSLDTSSRGLGNEQFF,TGTGCCAGCAGCTTGGACACTTCCAGCAGGGGGCTTGGGAATGAGCAGTTCTTC
TRBD1,TRBV6-5,TRBJ1-2,-,CASSYTARGRDGYTF,TGTGCCAGCAGTTACACGGCCAGGGGGCGGGATGGCTACACCTTC
TRBD1,TRBV4-3,TRBJ1-6,-,CASSPIDRGDSPLHF,TGCGCCAGCAGCCCAATCGACAGGGGGGATTCACCCCTCCACTTT
TRBD2,TRBV7-9,TRBJ2-5,few,CASSPMAGGRQETQYF,TGTGCCAGCAGCCCGATGGCGGGGGGCCGCCAAGAGACCCAGTACTTC
-,TRBV20-1,TRBJ1-5,-,CSAPAQGPKQPQHF,TGCAGTGCTCCCGCGCAGGGGCCGAAGCAGCCCCAGCATTTT
-,TRBV12-3/TRBV12-4,TRBJ1-2,-,CASSLKENAGFSF,TGTGCCAGCAGTTTAAAGGAAAACGCGGGGTTCTCCTTC
-,TRBV7-2,TRBJ2-3,-,CASSSRTSTDTQYF,TGTGCCAGCAGCTCAAGAACTAGCACAGATACGCAGTATTTT
-,TRBV12-3/TRBV12-4,TRBJ2-3,many,CASSPRTDTQYF,TGTGCCAGCAGTCCACGCACAGATACGCAGTATTTT
-,TRBV5-4,TRBJ2-1,few,CASSVDIGALNEQFF,TGTGCCAGCAGCGTGGACATAGGGGCCCTCAATGAGCAGTTCTTC
TRBD2,TRBV4-2,TRBJ2-7,few,CASSRHTAGDSYEQYF,TGTGCCAGCAGCCGACACACGGCGGGGGACTCCTACGAGCAGTACTTC
-,TRBV3-1,TRBJ1-4,-,CASSQGGFWQPNEKLFF,TGTGCCAGCAGCCAAGGGGGATTCTGGCAGCCAAACGAAAAACTGTTTTTT
TRBD1,TRBV7-9,TRBJ1-4,few,CASSSDRDFNEKLFF,TGTGCCAGCAGCTCAGACAGGGACTTTAATGAAAAACTGTTTTTT
TRBD1,TRBV7-2,TRBJ2-7,few,CASSLGRQGAYEQYF,TGTGCCAGCAGCTTAGGACGACAGGGGGCATACGAGCAGTACTTC
-,TRBV3-1,TRBJ2-7,few,CASSQVTGPTYEQYF,TGTGCCAGCAGCCAAGTGACAGGACCCACCTACGAGCAGTACTTC
-,TRBV29-1,TRBJ1-1,few,CSVRRSGEMNTEAFF,TGCAGCGTTAGACGGTCGGGGGAAATGAACACTGAAGCTTTCTTT
-,TRBV6-6,TRBJ1-2,few,CASIASNYGYTF,TGTGCCAGCATTGCCAGCAACTATGGCTACACCTTC
-,TRBV5-6,TRBJ2-5,-,CASSRDLEETQYF,TGTGCCAGCAGCCGGGACTTAGAAGAGACCCAGTACTTC
-,TRBV6-6,TRBJ1-5,few,CASSYLGAGQPQHF,TGTGCCAGCAGTTACCTCGGGGCTGGTCAGCCCCAGCATTTT
-,TRBV29-1,TRBJ1-3,-,CSVEWGNGNTIYF,TGCAGCGTTGAATGGGGGAACGGAAACACCATATATTTT
TRBD2,TRBV6-2/TRBV6-3,TRBJ2-1,few,CASSYQEGGGRTSNEQFF,TGTGCCAGCAGTTACCAGGAGGGAGGCGGGAGGACGAGCAATGAGCAGTTCTTC
TRBD1,TRBV10-3,TRBJ1-1,many,CAIRPGQGVNTEAFF,TGTGCCATCAGACCGGGACAGGGGGTGAACACTGAAGCTTTCTTT
-,TRBV7-2,TRBJ2-1,few,CASSLASLNEQFF,TGTGCCAGCAGCTTAGCTTCTCTTAATGAGCAGTTCTTC